A single sample is the source of the 21 T cell receptor beta chains below, sequenced in a study of control samples from healthy donors and cancer patients. Here immunoSEQ multiplex PCR was the method, and the copy in TCRdb shows in-frame clones only, minus some. The data hold over 100,000 clones, with over 75% observed a single time. The sample consisted of blood. These receptors were collected from a man aged 40-50 years in good health.

This clone has just one count. The V gene is TRBV9, the J gene TRBJ2-1, with a possible D match to TRBD2 (5 bases). This CDR3 spans 15 amino acids. V gave up 0 bases and J gave up 2 bases, with 9 bases separating them. The germline gives CDR1 SGDLS, CDR2 YYNGEE. CDR3 sequence: CASSVGPAAYNEQFF. Here the CDR3 DNA reads TGTGCCAGCAGCGTAGGGCCAGCGGCCTACAATGAGCAGTTCTTC. Drawing the rest from reference TRBV9 and TRBJ2-1, the complete variable domain is DSGVTQTPKHLITATGQRVTLRCSPRSGDLSVYWYQQSLDQGLQFLIQYYNGEERAKGNILERFSAQQFPDLHSELNLSSLELGDSALYFCASSVGPAAYNEQFFGPGTRLTVL.

The rearrangement joins TRBV28 to TRBJ1-2; 8 nucleotides match TRBD1. Germline CDR1 is MDHEN and CDR2 is SYDVKM. CDR3 length: 17 residues. With 5 bases clipped from V and 4 bases from J, the junction kept 15 bases outside the gene matches. CDR3 coding DNA: TGTGCCAGCAGTGACAGGGGTCGGTCACCGAATCCCTATGGCTACACCTTC. Translation: CASSDRGRSPNPYGYTF.

As for this clone: The sample contains more than one DNA sequence encoding this CDR3. The J gene is TRBJ1-2, the V gene TRBV5-1; D is undetermined. The CDR3 consists of 14 residues. Germline lookup yields CDR1 SGHRS and CDR2 YFSETQ. V dropped 0 bases and J dropped 2 bases, with 8 bases sitting between them. The CDR3, as DNA: TGCGCCAGCAGCTTGGGCAGGACGAACTATGGCTACACCTTC. Encoded protein: CASSLGRTNYGYTF.

This rearrangement joins TRBV5-1 to TRBJ1-3, with D possibly being TRBD1 (5 bases). V dropped 1 base and J dropped 2 bases, with 7 bases sitting between them. CDR1 is SGHRS, CDR2 YFSETQ, per germline. CDR3 length: 14 residues. CDR3 nucleotides: TGCGCCAGCAGCTTGACAGGCACTGGAAACACCATATATTTT. It yields the protein CASSLTGTGNTIYF.

V is TRBV2 and J is TRBJ1-1; D is possibly TRBD1 (6 bases). CDR3 length: 14 amino acids. V was cut by 3 bases and J by 1 base, with 9 bases left in between. Germline V CDR1 and CDR2: SNHLY, FYNNEI. The CDR3 nucleotides are TGTGCCAGCAGTGACCCCAGGGGGAACACTGAAGCTTTCTTT. Its protein is CASSDPRGNTEAFF.

The chain links TRBV11-2 to TRBJ2-1; 12 bases fit TRBD2. The CDR3 sequence is 16 residues long. With V trimmed by 4 bases and J by 6 bases, 7 bases remained unmatched. The germline CDR1 and CDR2 sequences are SGHAT and FQNNGV. CDR3 DNA: TGTGCCAGCAGCTCCCAACTAGCGGGGGGAACCAATGAGCAGTTCTTC. Translated, it gives CASSSQLAGGTNEQFF.

This clone was seen a single time. The rearrangement joins TRBV5-8 to TRBJ1-2; D is unclear. Per germline, CDR1 SGHTS and CDR2 YDEGEE. The CDR3 is made up of 12 amino acids. Trimming cost V 2 bases and J 7 bases, with 9 bases left between them. CDR3 nucleotide sequence: TGTGCCAGCAGCTTCCCCGCCAGTGGCTACACCTTC. Its protein is CASSFPASGYTF.

The rearrangement links TRBV7-9 to TRBJ2-7, with 8 positions matching TRBD1. In germline, CDR1 is SEHNR, CDR2 FQNEAQ (reference sequence). The CDR3 length is 16 residues. The V and J ends lost 0 bases and 4 bases, in that order; junction bases with no gene match: 8. CDR3 region: CASSLASAGGLYEQYF. The CDR3 DNA reads TGTGCCAGCAGCTTAGCGAGCGCAGGGGGCTTGTACGAGCAGTACTTC. Combining the CDR3 with reference TRBV7-9 and TRBJ2-7 gives the whole variable domain DTGVSQNPRHKITKRGQNVTFRCDPISEHNRLYWYRQTLGQGPEFLTYFQNEAQLEKSRLLSDRFSAERPKGSFSTLEIQRTEQGDSAMYLCASSLASAGGLYEQYFGPGTRLTVT.

V and J are TRBV2 and TRBJ1-5; a weak D match, TRBD1 (5 bases). Per the germline V gene, CDR1 is SNHLY and CDR2 is FYNNEI. V lost 3 bases, J lost 7 bases, and 13 bases lay in between. This CDR3 contains 14 residues. The CDR3 protein is CASSDQGGWQPQHF. The CDR3 DNA reads as TGTGCCAGCAGTGATCAGGGTGGGTGGCAGCCCCAGCATTTT.

The rearrangement uses TRBV2 and TRBJ2-1; D is unresolved. Per the germline V gene, CDR1 is SNHLY and CDR2 is FYNNEI. Trimming stripped 3 bases from V and 0 bases from J, with 9 bases between. The CDR3 is made up of 15 amino acids. CDR3 nucleotide sequence: TGTGCCAGCAGTGATTCATTAATCTCCTACAATGAGCAGTTCTTC. Residues: CASSDSLISYNEQFF.

The chain links TRBV27 to TRBJ1-6; no reliable D call. Germline V gives CDR1 MNHEY, CDR2 SMNVEV (reference sequence). The CDR3 is 14 amino acids. V lost 3 bases to trimming and J lost 10 bases, with 13 bases between them. The CDR3 DNA sequence: TGTGCCAGCAGTTTGAGGCAATTGGGATCACCCCTCCACTTT. It translates to CASSLRQLGSPLHF.

The rearrangement uses TRBV2 and TRBJ1-2; D may be TRBD1 (5 bases). Germline V gene sequence: CDR1 SNHLY, CDR2 FYNNEI. This CDR3 contains 12 residues. The V end lost 10 bases, the J end lost 1 base, and 10 bases lay between the germline ends. The CDR3 DNA follows: TGTGCCACTGGGGGGAATAACTATGGCTACACCTTC. It encodes CATGGNNYGYTF.

The genes are TRBV24-1 and TRBJ2-2; no definite D call. The CDR3 consists of 13 residues. The germline V gene encodes CDR1 KGHDR and CDR2 SFDVKD. V was trimmed by 4 bases and J by 5 bases, leaving 7 bases between them. The CDR3 coding sequence is TGTGCCACCAGTGAGGAAGGGACCGGGGAGCTGTTTTTT. As protein: CATSEEGTGELFF.

The chain is built from TRBV3-1 (or the pseudogene TRBV3-2) and TRBJ1-2; D possibly corresponds to TRBD1 (5 bases). The V gene lost 1 base and the J gene lost 0 bases, with 12 bases spanning the gap. The CDR3 length is 16 residues. Per the germline V gene, CDR1 is LGHDT and CDR2 is YNNKEL (reference sequence). The CDR3 DNA follows: TGTGCCAGCAGCCAAGTGGGCAGGGCGCCTAACTATGGCTACACCTTC. It is translated as CASSQVGRAPNYGYTF.

V is TRBV5-1 and J is TRBJ1-2, with D unresolved. Trimming shortened V by 1 base and J by 3 bases, and 19 bases separated the two germline ends. The CDR3 loop spans 17 amino acids. Germline assignment: CDR1 SGHRS and CDR2 YFSETQ. In nucleotides, the CDR3 is TGCGCCAGCAGCTTGCAACCTGTCGGGATGGTAGACTATGGCTACACCTTC. It codes for CASSLQPVGMVDYGYTF. The full variable domain, with the rest looked up from reference TRBV5-1 and TRBJ1-2, is KAGVTQTPRYLIKTRGQQVTLSCSPISGHRSVSWYQQTPGQGLQFLFEYFSETQRNKGNFPGRFSGRQFSNSRSEMNVSTLELGDSALYLCASSLQPVGMVDYGYTFGSGTRLTVV.

The chain couples TRBV4-2 to TRBJ2-2; possible D gene TRBD2, 7 bases. This CDR3 spans 17 amino acids. Deletions cut 3 bases from V and 2 bases from J, with 16 bases between. Germline assignment: CDR1 LGHNA and CDR2 YNFKEQ. The CDR3 coding sequence is TGTGCCAGCAGCCAGTACCGGGGGGCCCTTAACACCGGGGAGCTGTTTTTT. This sequence encodes CASSQYRGALNTGELFF.

The CDR3 DNA reads TGTGCCTGGAGTTACCGGGACCGGGGCACTGAAGCTTTCTTT. Its translation: CAWSYRDRGTEAFF. The chain employs TRBV30 and TRBJ1-1; TRBD1 might be the D (5 bases). This CDR3 spans 14 amino acids. Deletions cut 2 bases from V and 4 bases from J, with 14 bases between. From germline, CDR1 is GTSNPN and CDR2 SVGIG (reference sequence). Using reference TRBV30 and TRBJ1-1 for the parts outside the CDR3, the full variable domain is SQTIHQWPATLVQPVGSPLSLECTVEGTSNPNLYWYRQAAGRGLQLLFYSVGIGQISSEVPQNLSASRPQDRQFILSSKKLLLSDSGFYLCAWSYRDRGTEAFFGQGTRLTVV.

The CDR3: CASSILQGNYGYTF. CDR3 bases: TGTGCCAGTAGTATACTACAGGGTAACTATGGCTACACCTTC. This chain joins TRBV19 and TRBJ1-2; tentative D call: TRBD1 (6 bases). CDR1 and CDR2 from the germline V gene are LNHDA and SQIVND (reference sequence). The CDR3 has 14 amino acids. Trimming pared 2 bases from V and 1 base from J, leaving 8 bases between.

This clone showed up just once. The chain joins TRBV30 to TRBJ2-4, with D perhaps matching TRBD2 (5 bases). This CDR3 is 12 amino acids long. Between the trimmed V and J ends, which lost 4 bases and 9 bases, there was a span of 13 bases. Germline CDR1 is GTSNPN and CDR2 is SVGIG (reference sequence). The CDR3 nucleotides read TGTGCCTGGAAGTTCGGGGAAGGCATTCAGTACTTC. Translation: CAWKFGEGIQYF.

J is TRBJ2-7 and V is TRBV6-6; TRBD2 matches at 10 bases. CDR3 length: 14 residues. V dropped 6 bases and J dropped 5; count of bases not matched to a gene: 7. Germline-derived CDR1 and CDR2 are MNHNY and SVGAGI (reference sequence). The CDR3 DNA reads TGTGCCAGCAGGAGAGCGGGGGGGCTTGACGAGCAGTACTTC. Translation gives CASRRAGGLDEQYF.

This chain connects TRBV27 to TRBJ2-7, with 12 nucleotides matching TRBD2. The germline V gene has CDR1 MNHEY and CDR2 SMNVEV (reference sequence). The CDR3 length is 13 residues. Trimming cost V 7 bases and J 4 bases; bases outside gene matches: 2. The CDR3 is CASKTSGGYEQYF. Written as DNA, the CDR3 is TGTGCCAGCAAGACTAGCGGGGGTTACGAGCAGTACTTC.